The 21 T cell receptor beta chains listed next were all sequenced from one sample in a study of identical twins. Each CDR3 protein gets one entry after TCRdb re-called the 5' RACE reads with MiXCR. The table includes 550,000 to 700,000 distinct CDR3 sequences, around 20% detected once. A further study also used this sample, focusing on T cells expressing NK-cell markers.

The sequenced material came from PBMCs. Every receptor here comes from a woman aged 18-30 years in good health.

This clonotype was detected a few times. The J gene is TRBJ2-1, the V gene TRBV12-3 or TRBV12-4; D is uncertain. There are 14 residues in the CDR3. The V and J ends lost 7 bases and 9 bases respectively, with 19 bases between them. CDR3 in amino acids: CASTLTEDLGEQFF. The CDR3 bases are TGTGCCAGCACCCTAACAGAGGATTTGGGTGAGCAGTTCTTC.

A few counts support this clonotype. V is TRBV20-1 and J is TRBJ1-2; a possible D gene is TRBD1 (5 bases). V lost 6 bases and J 5 bases, leaving 13 bases between the germline ends. Germline-derived CDR1 and CDR2 are DFQATT and SNEGSKA (reference sequence). The CDR3 covers 12 residues. CDR3 protein: CSATHGTYGYTF. DNA for the CDR3: TGCAGTGCCACCCACGGGACGTATGGCTACACCTTC.

This clonotype occurred a few times. The chain combines TRBV6-1 with TRBJ1-4; D unclear. Trimming shortened V by 7 bases and J by 7 bases, and 16 bases separated the two germline ends. The CDR3 loop spans 14 amino acids. CDR1 is MNHNS, CDR2 SASEGT, per germline. The CDR3 sequence is CASKAASSGEKLFF. In DNA, the CDR3 is TGTGCCAGCAAAGCAGCCTCATCGGGTGAAAAACTGTTTTTT.

The V and J genes are TRBV7-3 and TRBJ2-1, with D uncertain. V was shortened by 3 bases and J by 10 bases, with 16 bases between the two germline ends. Germline loops: CDR1 SGHTA, CDR2 FQGTGA. The CDR3 is 14 residues long. CDR3 loop: CASSLISGLGEQFF. In nucleotides, the CDR3 is TGTGCCAGCAGCTTGATTAGTGGGTTGGGGGAGCAGTTCTTC.

A few counts support this clonotype. The chain combines TRBV20-1 with TRBJ2-1; D call uncertain. Germline CDR1 DFQATT, CDR2 SNEGSKA (reference sequence). Trimming left V 1 base short and J 6 bases short, with 7 bases between. The CDR3 consists of 12 residues. CDR3 nucleotide sequence: TGCAGTGCTAGAGTGGATAGCAATGAGCAGTTCTTC. Translated, it gives CSARVDSNEQFF.

DNA of the CDR3: TGTGCCAGCAGCCAAGATTGGCTTTTGAGACAGGGGGGGGAACAGTTCTTC. Protein product: CASSQDWLLRQGGEQFF. The V gene is TRBV14, the J gene TRBJ2-1, with 9 bases that match TRBD1. The CDR3 covers 17 residues. Germline CDR1 reads SGHDN; CDR2 reads FVKESK. Trimming at V came to 0 bases and at J to 13 bases, leaving 16 bases not matched to a gene.

This chain joins TRBV19 and TRBJ1-2; no clear D gene. Germline V gene lookup returns CDR1 LNHDA and CDR2 SQIVND (reference sequence). Trimming took off 7 bases at V and 4 bases at J, with 16 bases between the two ends. The CDR3 sequence is 14 residues long. The CDR3 here is CASNPLSSRYGYTF. In nucleotides, the CDR3 is TGTGCCAGTAACCCACTCTCCTCACGCTATGGCTACACCTTC.

The chain uses TRBV5-1 and TRBJ1-1, with TRBD1 matching 9 bases. The CDR3 is made up of 15 amino acids. Germline loops: CDR1 SGHRS, CDR2 YFSETQ. The junction had 9 bases not matched to a gene; V was cut back by 5 bases and J by 4 bases. CDR3 nucleotides: TGCGCCAGCAGATGGACAGGGGAGTCGATCACTGAAGCTTTCTTT. Protein product: CASRWTGESITEAFF.

This clonotype appeared many times. This chain connects TRBV29-1 to TRBJ2-1; D uncertain. This CDR3 has 15 residues. Germline V gene lookup returns CDR1 SQVTM and CDR2 ANQGSEA. Trimming stripped 5 bases from V and 4 bases from J, with 18 bases between. In nucleotides, the CDR3 is TGCAGCGTTACTCTGACTGGGCGTCAGTACAATGAGCAGTTCTTC. It specifies CSVTLTGRQYNEQFF.

This clonotype has only a few counts. This chain links TRBV5-1 with TRBJ1-2, with 8 nucleotides matching TRBD1. Germline-derived CDR1 and CDR2 are SGHRS and YFSETQ. The CDR3 covers 15 residues. Trimming removed 4 bases from V and 6 bases from J; junction bases left unmatched: 11. The CDR3 loop is CASSDSQGAGDGYTF. CDR3 sequence (DNA): TGCGCCAGCAGCGATTCCCAGGGGGCCGGTGATGGCTACACCTTC.

This chain joins TRBV29-1 and TRBJ2-7; D gene uncertain. V shed 6 bases and J shed 5 bases, with 14 bases lying between them. CDR3 length equals 12 residues. Looked up from germline, CDR1 is SQVTM and CDR2 is ANQGSEA. CDR3 sequence: CSVIDRRDEQYF. The CDR3 DNA reads as TGCAGCGTGATAGACCGACGGGACGAGCAGTACTTC.

The V and J genes are TRBV20-1 and TRBJ2-1, with D possibly TRBD2 on 7 matching bases. Germline CDR1 DFQATT, CDR2 SNEGSKA (reference sequence). V was cut by 5 bases and J by 3 bases, with 14 bases left in between. CDR3 length: 14 residues. The DNA for the CDR3 is TGCAGTGCTGGGGGGGCAAGCTACTACAATGAGCAGTTCTTC. This sequence encodes CSAGGASYYNEQFF.

The chain links TRBV7-9 to TRBJ1-5; 7 bases agree with TRBD1. The length of the CDR3 is 16 residues. Germline loops: CDR1 SEHNR, CDR2 FQNEAQ (reference sequence). J gave up 0 bases and V 5 bases, and 7 bases lay outside the gene matches. CDR3 nucleotide sequence: TGTGCCAGCAGCGAAGGGGGCGGTGGTAGCAATCAGCCCCAGCATTTT. Translating it yields CASSEGGGGSNQPQHF.

This clonotype has more than one count but fewer than ten. V and J are TRBV5-1 and TRBJ2-3, with 10 positions matching TRBD2. Per germline, CDR1 SGHRS and CDR2 YFSETQ. CDR3 length: 17 residues. The V segment lost 3 bases and the J segment 0 bases; nucleotides outside the gene matches: 7. CDR3 loop: CASSWPLLAGSTDTQYF. CDR3 sequence (DNA): TGCGCCAGCAGCTGGCCCCTACTAGCGGGGAGCACAGATACGCAGTATTTT.

The table lists this clonotype with a few counts. V is TRBV6-5 and J is TRBJ2-7; possibly TRBD2 for D (5 bases). In germline, CDR1 is MNHEY, CDR2 SVGAGI. This CDR3 is 15 amino acids long. Deletions cut 2 bases from V and 0 bases from J, with 11 bases between. Here the CDR3 DNA reads TGTGCCAGCAGTTACCTACGGGATGGCTCCTACGAGCAGTACTTC. It yields the protein CASSYLRDGSYEQYF.

The V call is TRBV27, the J call TRBJ2-1, with 8 bases lining up with TRBD1. The trim removed 7 bases at V and 9 bases at J, leaving 2 bases unmatched. CDR3 size: 11 residues. The germline gives CDR1 MNHEY, CDR2 SMNVEV (reference sequence). CDR3 sequence reads: CASTGGGEQFF. CDR3 sequence (DNA): TGTGCCAGCACAGGGGGCGGTGAGCAGTTCTTC.

The chain uses TRBV7-9 and TRBJ1-1, with 8 positions matching TRBD1. Looked up from germline, CDR1 is SEHNR and CDR2 is FQNEAQ (reference sequence). CDR3 length equals 15 residues. Losses at the gene ends were 4 bases for V and 1 base for J; bases not matched to a gene: 5. As DNA, the CDR3 is TGTGCCAGCAGCTCGGCGACAGGGGAGAACACTGAAGCTTTCTTT. This codes for CASSSATGENTEAFF.

This clonotype has more than one count but fewer than ten. The chain couples TRBV11-2 to TRBJ2-3; D is undetermined. Germline V gene lookup returns CDR1 SGHAT and CDR2 FQNNGV. The CDR3 is made up of 14 amino acids. The V gene lost 0 bases and the J gene lost 0 bases, with 4 bases spanning the gap. DNA for the CDR3: TGTGCCAGCAGCTTAGACGACAGCACAGATACGCAGTATTTT. Its translation: CASSLDDSTDTQYF.

V gene TRBV4-2 combines with J gene TRBJ2-5, with a weak D call TRBD2 (6 bases). CDR3 length: 14 residues. In germline, CDR1 is LGHNA, CDR2 YNFKEQ. The germline V and J ends were trimmed by 1 base and 7 bases, with 13 bases remaining between them. CDR3 region: CASSQAGRDGTQYF. CDR3 nucleotides: TGTGCCAGCAGCCAAGCTGGGCGGGACGGGACCCAGTACTTC.

This clonotype was observed a few times. The rearrangement links TRBV5-5 to TRBJ1-1; possibly TRBD1 for D (6 bases). V was shortened by 4 bases and J by 5 bases, with 24 bases between the two germline ends. This CDR3 has 17 residues. The germline gives CDR1 SGHKS, CDR2 YYEKEE (reference sequence). The CDR3 region has the DNA TGTGCCAGCAGCCAGATAATAGAGCAGGGGAAAGGTACTGAAGCTTTCTTT. Translation gives CASSQIIEQGKGTEAFF.

There are many counts of this clonotype. The rearrangement uses TRBV12-3 or TRBV12-4 and TRBJ2-7, with D unclear. The CDR3 loop spans 12 amino acids. Trimming shortened V by 6 bases and J by 0 bases, and 6 bases separated the two germline ends. CDR3 loop: CASRGDSYEQYF. Written as DNA, the CDR3 is TGTGCCAGCAGGGGTGACTCCTACGAGCAGTACTTC.